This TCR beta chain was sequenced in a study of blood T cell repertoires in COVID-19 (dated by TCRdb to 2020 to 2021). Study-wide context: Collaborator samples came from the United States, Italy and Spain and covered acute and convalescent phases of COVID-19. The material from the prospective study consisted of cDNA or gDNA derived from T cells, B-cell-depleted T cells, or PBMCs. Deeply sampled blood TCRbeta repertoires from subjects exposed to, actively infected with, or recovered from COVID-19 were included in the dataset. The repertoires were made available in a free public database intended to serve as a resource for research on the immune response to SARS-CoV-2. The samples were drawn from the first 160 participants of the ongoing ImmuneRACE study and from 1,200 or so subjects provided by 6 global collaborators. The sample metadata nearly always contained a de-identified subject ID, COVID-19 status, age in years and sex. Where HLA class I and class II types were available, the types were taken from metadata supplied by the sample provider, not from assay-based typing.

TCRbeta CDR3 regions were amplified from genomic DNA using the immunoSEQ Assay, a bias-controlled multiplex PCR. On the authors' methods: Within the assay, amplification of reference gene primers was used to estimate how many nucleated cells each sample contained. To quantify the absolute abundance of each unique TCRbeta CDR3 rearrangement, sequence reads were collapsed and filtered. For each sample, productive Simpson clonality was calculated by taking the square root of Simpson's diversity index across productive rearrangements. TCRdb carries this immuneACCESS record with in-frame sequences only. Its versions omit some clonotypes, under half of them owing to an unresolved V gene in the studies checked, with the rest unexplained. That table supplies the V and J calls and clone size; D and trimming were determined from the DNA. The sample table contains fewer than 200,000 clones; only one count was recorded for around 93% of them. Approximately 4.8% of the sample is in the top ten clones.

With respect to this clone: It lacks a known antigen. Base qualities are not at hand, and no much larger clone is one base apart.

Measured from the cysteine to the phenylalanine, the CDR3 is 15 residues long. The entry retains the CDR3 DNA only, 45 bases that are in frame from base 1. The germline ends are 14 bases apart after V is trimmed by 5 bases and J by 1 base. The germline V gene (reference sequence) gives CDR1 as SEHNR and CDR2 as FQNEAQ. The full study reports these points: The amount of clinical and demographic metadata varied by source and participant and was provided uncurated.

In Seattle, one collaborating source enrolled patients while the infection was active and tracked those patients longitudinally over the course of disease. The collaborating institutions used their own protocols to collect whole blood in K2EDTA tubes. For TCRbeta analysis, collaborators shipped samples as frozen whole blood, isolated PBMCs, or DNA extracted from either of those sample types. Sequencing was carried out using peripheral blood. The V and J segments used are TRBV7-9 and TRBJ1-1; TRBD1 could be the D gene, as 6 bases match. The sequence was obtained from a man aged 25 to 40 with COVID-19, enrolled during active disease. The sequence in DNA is TGTGCCAGCAGCCCCAGACAGGACAGGAACACTGAAGCTTTCTTT. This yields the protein CASSPRQDRNTEAFF.